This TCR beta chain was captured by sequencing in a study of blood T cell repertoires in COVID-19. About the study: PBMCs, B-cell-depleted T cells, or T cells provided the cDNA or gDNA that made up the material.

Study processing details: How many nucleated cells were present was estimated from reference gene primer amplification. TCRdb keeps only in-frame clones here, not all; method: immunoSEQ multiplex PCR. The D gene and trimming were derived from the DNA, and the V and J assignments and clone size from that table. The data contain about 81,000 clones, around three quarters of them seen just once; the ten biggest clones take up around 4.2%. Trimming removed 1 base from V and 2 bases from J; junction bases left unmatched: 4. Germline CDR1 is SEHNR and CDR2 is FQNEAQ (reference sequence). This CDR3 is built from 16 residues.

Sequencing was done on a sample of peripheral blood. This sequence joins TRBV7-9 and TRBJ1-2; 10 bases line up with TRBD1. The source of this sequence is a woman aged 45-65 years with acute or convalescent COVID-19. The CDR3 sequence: CASSLDGTGANYGYTF. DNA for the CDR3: TGTGCCAGCAGCTTAGACGGGACAGGGGCCAACTATGGCTACACCTTC.